A single T cell receptor beta chain is shown here with its context. Its antigen is as yet unknown. The record originates from a study of shared clonotypes between healthy human individuals. Findings and limits, study-wide: Inspection by rarefaction showed sorted-subset sequencing to be incomplete despite large depth. Of the naive CD4 clonotypes, about 5% were shared across several donors. Sequencing depth was predicted to influence how clonotypes are shared among donors.

Only in-frame clones appear in the TCRdb table, and some are missing; sequencing was by immunoSEQ multiplex PCR. The repertoire holds over a million clones, with roughly 95% as singletons. The V gene's germline CDR1 is GTSNPN and CDR2 SVGIG (reference sequence). CDR3 length equals 11 residues. V lost 3 bases and J 8 bases, leaving 7 bases between the germline ends. CD4+ cells were split into CD45RA+ naive and CD45RA-negative memory subsets. The specimen was naive CD4+ T cells sorted from blood. Subset defined: CD45RA+ positively selected. The TCR sequence derives from a man aged 30 to 45 in good health. The chain has TRBV30 and TRBJ1-4, with D perhaps matching TRBD1 (5 bases). CDR3 amino acids: CAWRGEEKLFF. The CDR3, as DNA: TGTGCCTGGAGGGGGGAGGAAAAACTGTTTTTT.